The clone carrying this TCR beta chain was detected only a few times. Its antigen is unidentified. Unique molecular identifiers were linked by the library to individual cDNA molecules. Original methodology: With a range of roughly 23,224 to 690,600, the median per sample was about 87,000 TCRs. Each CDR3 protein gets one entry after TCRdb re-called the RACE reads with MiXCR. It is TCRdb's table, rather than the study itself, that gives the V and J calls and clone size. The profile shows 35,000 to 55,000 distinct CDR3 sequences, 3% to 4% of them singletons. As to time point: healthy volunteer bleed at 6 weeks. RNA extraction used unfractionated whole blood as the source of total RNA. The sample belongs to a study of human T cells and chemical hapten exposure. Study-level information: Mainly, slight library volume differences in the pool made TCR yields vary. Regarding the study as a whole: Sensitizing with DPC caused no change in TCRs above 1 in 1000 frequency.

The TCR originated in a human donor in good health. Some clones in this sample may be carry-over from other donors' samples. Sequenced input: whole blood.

CDR3 sequence reads: CASSLGVAVSTEAFF. CDR3 in DNA: TGTGCCAGCAGCTTAGGTGTGGCGGTGAGCACTGAAGCTTTCTTT. This chain uses TRBV13 with TRBJ1-1; no reliable D call. Germline loops: CDR1 PRHDT, CDR2 FYEKMQ (reference sequence). Trimming took 0 bases from V and 4 from J, leaving 12 bases between them. This CDR3 is built from 15 residues.